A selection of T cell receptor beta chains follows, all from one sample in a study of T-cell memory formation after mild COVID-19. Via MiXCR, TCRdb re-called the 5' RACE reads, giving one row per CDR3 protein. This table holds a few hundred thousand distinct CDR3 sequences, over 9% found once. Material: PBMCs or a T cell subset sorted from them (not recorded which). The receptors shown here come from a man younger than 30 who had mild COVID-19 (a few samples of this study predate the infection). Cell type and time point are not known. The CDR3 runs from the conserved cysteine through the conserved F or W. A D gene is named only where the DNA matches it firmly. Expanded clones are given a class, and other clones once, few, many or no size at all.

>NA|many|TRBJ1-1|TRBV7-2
CASSLVITGPGTEAFF
TGTGCCAGCAGCTTAGTTATCACAGGCCCAGGCACTGAAGCTTTCTTT
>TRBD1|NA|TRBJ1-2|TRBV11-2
CASRQVEGAGYTF
TGTGCCAGCAGACAGGTGGAGGGGGCCGGCTACACCTTC
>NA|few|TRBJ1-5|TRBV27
CASSPTRVNQPQHF
TGTGCCAGCAGTCCCACCAGGGTCAATCAGCCCCAGCATTTT
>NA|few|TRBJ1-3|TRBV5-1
CASSSRGFDGNTIYF
TGCGCCAGCAGCTCTCGTGGTTTCGATGGGAACACCATATATTTT
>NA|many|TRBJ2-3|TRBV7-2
CASSFARSDTQYF
TGTGCCAGCAGCTTTGCGAGATCAGATACGCAGTATTTT
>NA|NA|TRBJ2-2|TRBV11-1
CASSLVGRRGRSNTGELFF
TGTGCCAGCAGCTTGGTAGGGCGGAGAGGGCGGAGTAACACCGGGGAGCTGTTTTTT
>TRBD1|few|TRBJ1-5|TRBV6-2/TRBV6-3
CATGQGLYQPQHF
TGTGCCACCGGACAGGGCCTATATCAGCCCCAGCATTTT
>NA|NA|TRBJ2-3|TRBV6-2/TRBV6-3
CASSYWKVTDTQYF
TGTGCCAGCAGTTACTGGAAGGTCACAGATACGCAGTATTTT
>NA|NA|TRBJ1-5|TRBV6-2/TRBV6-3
CASSTFNNQPQHF
TGTGCCAGCAGTACATTCAACAATCAGCCCCAGCATTTT
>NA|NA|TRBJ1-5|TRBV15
CATSRAGYSNQPQHF
TGTGCCACCAGCAGAGCGGGTTATAGCAATCAGCCCCAGCATTTT
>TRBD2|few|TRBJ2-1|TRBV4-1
CASSLTSGATYNEQFF
TGCGCCAGCAGCCTGACTAGCGGGGCAACCTACAATGAGCAGTTCTTC
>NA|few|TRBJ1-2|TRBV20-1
CSARDLYNTNYGYTF
TGCAGTGCTAGAGATCTATATAATACTAACTATGGCTACACCTTC
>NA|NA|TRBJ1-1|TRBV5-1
CASSLATEDTEAF
TGCGCCAGCAGCTTGGCCACGGAAGACACTGAAGCTTTT
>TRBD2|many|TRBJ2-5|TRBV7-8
CASSSERGGRETQYF
TGTGCCAGCAGCTCCGAGCGGGGGGGTAGAGAGACCCAGTACTTC
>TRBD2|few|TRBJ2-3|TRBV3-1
CASSKGGLAGTDTQYF
TGTGCCAGCAGCAAGGGTGGACTAGCAGGCACAGATACGCAGTATTTT
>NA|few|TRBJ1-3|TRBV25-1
CASSVFSGNTIYF
TGTGCCAGCAGTGTCTTCTCTGGAAACACCATATATTTT
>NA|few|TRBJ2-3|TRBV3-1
CASSYVGGADTQYF
TGTGCCAGCAGCTACGTAGGAGGGGCAGATACGCAGTATTTT
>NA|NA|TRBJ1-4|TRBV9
CASSAGTDNEKLFF
TGTGCCAGCAGCGCCGGGACGGATAATGAAAAACTGTTTTTT
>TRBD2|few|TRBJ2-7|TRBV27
CASSLSGTSVTYEQYF
TGTGCCAGCAGTTTGTCCGGGACTAGCGTTACCTACGAGCAGTACTTC
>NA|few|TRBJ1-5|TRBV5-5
CASSPFDRPNQPQHF
TGTGCCAGCAGCCCTTTCGACAGGCCCAATCAGCCCCAGCATTTT
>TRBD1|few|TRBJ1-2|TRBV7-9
CASSPVQGAWAF
TGTGCCAGCAGCCCCGTGCAGGGGGCTTGGGCCTTC
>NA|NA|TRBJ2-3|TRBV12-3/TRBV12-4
CASSFGGGVTDTQYF
TGTGCCAGCAGTTTTGGAGGGGGTGTCACAGATACGCAGTATTTT
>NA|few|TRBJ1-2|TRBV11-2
CASSFRQHYGYTF
TGTGCCAGCAGCTTTCGACAGCACTATGGCTACACCTTC
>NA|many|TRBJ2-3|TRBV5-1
CASSWRDLTDTQYF
TGCGCCAGCAGCTGGCGGGACCTCACAGATACGCAGTATTTT
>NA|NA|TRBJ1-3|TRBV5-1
CASSNPEGGFGNTIYF
TGCGCCAGCAGCAACCCGGAGGGTGGATTTGGAAACACCATATATTTT
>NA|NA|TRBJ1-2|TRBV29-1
CSALQVRGYTF
TGCAGCGCTCTACAGGTTCGAGGCTACACCTTC
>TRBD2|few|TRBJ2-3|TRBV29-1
CSVERGYTDTQYF
TGCAGCGTAGAGCGGGGGTACACAGATACGCAGTATTTT
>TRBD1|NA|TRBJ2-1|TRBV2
CASSVKDRGYNEQFF
TGTGCCAGCAGTGTGAAGGACAGGGGCTACAATGAGCAGTTCTTC
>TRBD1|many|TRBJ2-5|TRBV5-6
CASSSTGGSGETQYF
TGTGCCAGCAGCTCTACAGGGGGGTCGGGAGAGACCCAGTACTTC
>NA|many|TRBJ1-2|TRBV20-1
CSANYGYTF
TGCAGTGCTAACTATGGCTACACCTTC
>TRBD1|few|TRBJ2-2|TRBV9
CASSGPEGATGELFF
TGTGCCAGCAGCGGCCCTGAGGGGGCCACCGGGGAGCTGTTTTTT
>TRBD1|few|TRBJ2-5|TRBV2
CASSGGTGLGETQYF
TGTGCCAGCAGTGGCGGGACAGGCCTCGGGGAGACCCAGTACTTC
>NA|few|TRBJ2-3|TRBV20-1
CSANGGGPDTQYF
TGCAGTGCAAACGGGGGCGGGCCAGATACGCAGTATTTT
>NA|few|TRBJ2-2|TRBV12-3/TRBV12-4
CASSFLWTGELFF
TGTGCCAGCAGTTTTTTATGGACCGGGGAGCTGTTTTTT
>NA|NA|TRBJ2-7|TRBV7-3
CASSTSPSYEQYF
TGTGCCAGCAGCACCTCTCCCTCCTACGAGCAGTACTTC
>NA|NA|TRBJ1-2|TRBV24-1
CATSDDGNYGYTF
TGTGCCACCAGTGACGACGGAAACTATGGCTACACCTTC
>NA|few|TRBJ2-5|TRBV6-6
CASRTGLGSRETQYF
TGTGCCAGCAGGACGGGGCTTGGATCGAGGGAGACCCAGTACTTC
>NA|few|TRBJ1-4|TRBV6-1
CASLRRGKLFF
TGTGCCAGCCTCCGACGAGGAAAACTGTTTTTT
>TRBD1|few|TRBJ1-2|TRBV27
CASSRTGVGYTF
TGTGCCAGCAGTCGGACAGGGGTTGGCTACACCTTC
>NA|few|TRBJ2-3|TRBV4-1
CASSRWTEDTQYF
TGCGCCAGCAGCCGATGGACAGAAGATACGCAGTATTTT
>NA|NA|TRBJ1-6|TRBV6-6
CASRSGGDNSPLHF
TGTGCCAGCAGATCCGGAGGGGATAATTCACCCCTCCACTTT
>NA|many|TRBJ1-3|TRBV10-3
CASSGNTIYF
TGTGCCAGCTCTGGAAACACCATATATTTT
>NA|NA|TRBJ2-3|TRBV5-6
CASSRDNAQYF
TGTGCCAGCAGCCGGGACAACGCGCAGTATTTT
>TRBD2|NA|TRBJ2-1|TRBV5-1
CASSDTRTSGAATNEQFF
TGCGCCAGCAGCGACACCCGGACTAGCGGGGCGGCAACGAATGAGCAGTTCTTC
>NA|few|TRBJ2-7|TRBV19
CASSILAGRGHEQYF
TGTGCCAGTAGTATACTCGCGGGCAGGGGACACGAGCAGTACTTC
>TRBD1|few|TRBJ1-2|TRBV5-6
CASSLVDRINYGYTF
TGTGCCAGCAGCTTGGTGGACAGGATCAACTATGGCTACACCTTC
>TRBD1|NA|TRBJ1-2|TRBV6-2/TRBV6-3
CASRSPDRGNYGYTF
TGTGCCAGCAGGTCTCCGGACAGGGGAAACTATGGCTACACCTTC
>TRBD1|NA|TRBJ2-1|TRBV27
CASSLLSTGGFGEQFF
TGTGCCAGCAGTTTATTATCGACAGGGGGCTTCGGTGAGCAGTTCTTC
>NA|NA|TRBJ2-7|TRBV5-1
CASSWNGEQYF
TGCGCCAGCAGCTGGAATGGGGAGCAGTACTTC